This note documents a single T cell receptor (beta chain) sequence. Healthy Caucasian individuals from Russia aged about 6 to 100 served as donors. The total RNA that was extracted per sample amounted to at least 6 micrograms. The length of the CDR3 is 14 residues. Germline CDR1 and CDR2: MNHEY and SMNVEV (reference sequence). V gave up 1 base and J gave up 0 bases, with 7 bases separating them. The authors ran a second PCR of roughly 6 to 12 cycles using a sample-barcoded 5' primer and a J-beta primer mix. TCRdb recomputed calls from the 5' RACE reads with MiXCR, one row per CDR3 protein. The sample lists just over 800,000 distinct CDR3 sequences, approximately 59% occurring once. This entry belongs to a study of blood T cells in healthy people across ages.

The sample comprised blood. This rearrangement joins TRBV27 to TRBJ2-7; D call uncertain. This receptor was identified in a man aged 30-40 years in good health. CDR3 sequence (DNA): TGTGCCAGCAGTTTATGGTCCACCTCCTACGAGCAGTACTTC. It encodes CASSLWSTSYEQYF.